Shown below are 5 T cell receptor beta chains from a single sample sequenced in a study of cytomegalovirus exposure and HLA in healthy donors. The study ran its PCR with 60 Vbeta and 13 Jbeta primers. Data came from immunoSEQ multiplex PCR; TCRdb stores just in-frame clones and leaves some out. In the table there are about 180,000 clones, around 74% of which are singletons. The source material was PBMCs. Receptor source: a male donor in good health and CMV-seronegative.

The chain combines TRBV30 with TRBJ1-5; no reliable D call. Between the trimmed V and J ends, which lost 1 base and 1 base, there was a span of 5 bases. This CDR3 contains 13 residues. Germline V gives CDR1 GTSNPN, CDR2 SVGIG (reference sequence). DNA for the CDR3: TGTGCCTGGAGTGCGGGGAGCAATCAGCCCCAGCATTTT. Encoded protein: CAWSAGSNQPQHF.

The CDR3 here is CASSKGAPGNTIYF. The CDR3 nucleotides read TGTGCCAGCAGCAAGGGGGCCCCTGGAAACACCATATATTTT. The V call is TRBV6-6, the J call TRBJ1-3; 7 nucleotides line up with TRBD1. CDR1 is MNHNY and CDR2 is SVGAGI in the germline V gene (reference sequence). The ends lost 6 bases at V and 2 bases at J; junction bases unmatched: 4. The length of the CDR3 is 14 residues.

The gene calls are TRBV2 and TRBJ2-7; 7 positions agree with TRBD2. Germline CDR1 reads SNHLY; CDR2 reads FYNNEI. V shed 6 bases and J 3 bases; nucleotides not matched to a gene: 2. This CDR3 spans 12 amino acids. The CDR3 spells CASRRGDYEQYF. The CDR3, as DNA: TGTGCCAGCAGACGGGGGGACTACGAGCAGTACTTC.

V is TRBV6-5 and J is TRBJ2-1; TRBD2 matches at 11 bases. Germline CDR1 MNHEY, CDR2 SVGAGI. The CDR3 contains 15 residues. V was clipped by 5 bases and J by 8 bases; unmatched bases: 8. For the CDR3, the DNA is TGTGCCAGCAGTACTCCAGGACTAGCGGGTGATGAGCAGTTCTTC. Its protein is CASSTPGLAGDEQFF.

The chain combines TRBV6-5 with TRBJ1-2; possible D gene TRBD1, 5 bases. CDR1 is MNHEY, CDR2 SVGAGI, per germline. This CDR3 is 15 amino acids long. The ends were cut back, 0 bases at V and 4 bases at J, with 12 bases in the middle. CDR3 DNA: TGTGCCAGCAGTTACTCGGCCGACAGAATCTATGGCTACACCTTC. This translates into CASSYSADRIYGYTF.